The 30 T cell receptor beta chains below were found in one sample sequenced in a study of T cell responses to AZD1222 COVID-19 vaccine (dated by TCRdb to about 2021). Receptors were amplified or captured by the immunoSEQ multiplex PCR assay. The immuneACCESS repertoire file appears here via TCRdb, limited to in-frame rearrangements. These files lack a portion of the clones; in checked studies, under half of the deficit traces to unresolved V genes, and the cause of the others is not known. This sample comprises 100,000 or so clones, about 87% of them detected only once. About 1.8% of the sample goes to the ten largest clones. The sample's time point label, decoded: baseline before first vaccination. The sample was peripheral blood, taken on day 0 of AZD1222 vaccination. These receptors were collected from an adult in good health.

The CDR3 sequence: CASSLNRGNTEAFF. CDR3 nucleotide sequence: TGTGCCAGCAGCTTAAACAGGGGGAACACTGAAGCTTTCTTT. This chain links TRBV7-2 with TRBJ1-1; TRBD1 matches at 7 bases. The V segment lost 2 bases and the J segment 1 base; nucleotides outside the gene matches: 1. The CDR3 contains 14 residues. Germline lookup yields CDR1 SGHTA and CDR2 FQGNSA.

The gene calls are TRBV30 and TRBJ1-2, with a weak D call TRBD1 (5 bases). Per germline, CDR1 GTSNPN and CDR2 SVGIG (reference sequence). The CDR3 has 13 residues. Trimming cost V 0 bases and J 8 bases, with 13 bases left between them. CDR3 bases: TGTGCCTGGAGTGTGGCAGGGCCCAGCGGCTACACCTTC. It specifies CAWSVAGPSGYTF.

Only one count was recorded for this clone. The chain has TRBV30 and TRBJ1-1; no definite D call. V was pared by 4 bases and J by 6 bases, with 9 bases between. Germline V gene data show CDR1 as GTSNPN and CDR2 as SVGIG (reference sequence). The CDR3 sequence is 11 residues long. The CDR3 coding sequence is TGTGCCTGGACCTTAGGCGCTGAAGCTTTCTTT. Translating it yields CAWTLGAEAFF.

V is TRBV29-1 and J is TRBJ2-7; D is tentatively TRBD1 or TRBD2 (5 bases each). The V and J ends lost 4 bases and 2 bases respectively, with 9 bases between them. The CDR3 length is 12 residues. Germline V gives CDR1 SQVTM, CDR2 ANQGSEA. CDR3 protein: CSVGGITYEQYF. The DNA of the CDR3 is TGCAGCGTTGGGGGGATTACCTACGAGCAGTACTTC.

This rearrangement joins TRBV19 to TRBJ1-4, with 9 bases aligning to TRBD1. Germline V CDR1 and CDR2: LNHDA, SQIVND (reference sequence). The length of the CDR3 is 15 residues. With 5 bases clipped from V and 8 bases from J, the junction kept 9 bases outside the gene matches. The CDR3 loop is CASSSPGQGHEKLFF. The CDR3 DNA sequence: TGTGCCAGTAGTTCTCCGGGACAGGGACACGAAAAACTGTTTTTT.

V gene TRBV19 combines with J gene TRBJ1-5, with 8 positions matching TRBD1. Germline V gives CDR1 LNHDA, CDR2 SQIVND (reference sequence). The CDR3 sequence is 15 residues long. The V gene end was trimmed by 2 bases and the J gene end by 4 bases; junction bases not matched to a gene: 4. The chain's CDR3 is CASSIMGQENQPQHF. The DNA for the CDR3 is TGTGCCAGTAGTATAATGGGACAGGAGAATCAGCCCCAGCATTTT.

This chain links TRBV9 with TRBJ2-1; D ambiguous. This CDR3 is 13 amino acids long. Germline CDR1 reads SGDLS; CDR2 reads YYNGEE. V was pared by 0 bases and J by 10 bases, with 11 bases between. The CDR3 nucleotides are TGTGCCAGCAGCGTAGAGCACAGAAGGGAGCAGTTCTTC. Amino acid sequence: CASSVEHRREQFF.

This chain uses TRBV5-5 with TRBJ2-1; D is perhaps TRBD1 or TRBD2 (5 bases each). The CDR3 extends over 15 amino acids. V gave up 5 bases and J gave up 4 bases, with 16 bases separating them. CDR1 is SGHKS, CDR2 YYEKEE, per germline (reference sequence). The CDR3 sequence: CASRDFRDPYNEQFF. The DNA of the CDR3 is TGTGCCAGCAGGGACTTTAGGGACCCATACAATGAGCAGTTCTTC.

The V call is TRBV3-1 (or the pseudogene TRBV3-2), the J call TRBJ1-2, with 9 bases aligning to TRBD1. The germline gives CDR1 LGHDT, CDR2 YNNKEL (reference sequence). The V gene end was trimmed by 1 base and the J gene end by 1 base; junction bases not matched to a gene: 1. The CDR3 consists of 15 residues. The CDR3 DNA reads TGTGCCAGCAGCCAAGGGACAGGGGATAACTATGGCTACACCTTC. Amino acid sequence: CASSQGTGDNYGYTF.

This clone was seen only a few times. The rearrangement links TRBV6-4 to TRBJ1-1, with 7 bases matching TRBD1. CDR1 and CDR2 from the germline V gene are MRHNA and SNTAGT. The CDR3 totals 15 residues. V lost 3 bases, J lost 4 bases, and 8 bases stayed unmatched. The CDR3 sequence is CASSEGEGAGTEAFF. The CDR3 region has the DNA TGTGCCAGCAGTGAGGGAGAGGGGGCAGGCACTGAAGCTTTCTTT.

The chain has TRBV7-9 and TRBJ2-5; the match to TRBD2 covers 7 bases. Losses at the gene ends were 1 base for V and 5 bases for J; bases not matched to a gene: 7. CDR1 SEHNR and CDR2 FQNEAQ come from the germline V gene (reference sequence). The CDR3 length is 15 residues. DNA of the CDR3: TGTGCCAGCAGCTTAGTTGGCGGGGAGGGGGAGACCCAGTACTTC. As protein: CASSLVGGEGETQYF.

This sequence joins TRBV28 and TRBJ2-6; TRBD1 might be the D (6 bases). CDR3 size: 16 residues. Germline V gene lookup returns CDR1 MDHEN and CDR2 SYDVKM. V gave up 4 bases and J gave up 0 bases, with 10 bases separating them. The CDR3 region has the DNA TGTGCCAGCAGTTCAGGACAGCTCTCTGGGGCCAACGTCCTGACTTTC. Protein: CASSSGQLSGANVLTF.

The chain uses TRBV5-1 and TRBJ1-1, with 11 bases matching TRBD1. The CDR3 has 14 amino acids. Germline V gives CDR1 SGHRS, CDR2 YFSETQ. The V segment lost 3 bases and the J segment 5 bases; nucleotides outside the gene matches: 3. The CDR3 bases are TGCGCCAGCAGCTACCGGGACAGGGGGACTGAAGCTTTCTTT. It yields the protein CASSYRDRGTEAFF.

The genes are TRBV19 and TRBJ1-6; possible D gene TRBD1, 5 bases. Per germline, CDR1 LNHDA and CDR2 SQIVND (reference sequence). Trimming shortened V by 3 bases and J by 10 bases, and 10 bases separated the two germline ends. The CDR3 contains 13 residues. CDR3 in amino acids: CASSMGLQSPLHF. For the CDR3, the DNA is TGTGCCAGTAGTATGGGACTCCAGTCACCCCTCCACTTT.

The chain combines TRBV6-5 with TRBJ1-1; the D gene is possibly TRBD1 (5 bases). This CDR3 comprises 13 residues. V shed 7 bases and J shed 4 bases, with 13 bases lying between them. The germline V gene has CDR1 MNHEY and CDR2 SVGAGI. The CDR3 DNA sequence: TGTGCCAGCACCTCGGGGGGGGGCACTGAAGCTTTCTTT. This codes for CASTSGGGTEAFF.

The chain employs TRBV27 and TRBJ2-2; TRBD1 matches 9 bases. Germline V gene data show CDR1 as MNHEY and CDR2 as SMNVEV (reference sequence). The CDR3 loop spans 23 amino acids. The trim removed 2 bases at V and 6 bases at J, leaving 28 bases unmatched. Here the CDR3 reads CASSLKSIYSGNRDRVFAGELFF. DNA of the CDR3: TGTGCCAGCAGTTTAAAATCAATCTACTCAGGAAACCGGGACAGGGTTTTTGCCGGGGAGCTGTTTTTT.

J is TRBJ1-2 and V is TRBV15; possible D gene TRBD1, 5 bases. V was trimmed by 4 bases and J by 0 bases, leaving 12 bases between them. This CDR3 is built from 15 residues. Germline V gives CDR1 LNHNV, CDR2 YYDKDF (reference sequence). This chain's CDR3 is CATSTTGSSNYGYTF. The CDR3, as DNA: TGTGCCACCAGCACTACAGGATCTTCTAACTATGGCTACACCTTC.

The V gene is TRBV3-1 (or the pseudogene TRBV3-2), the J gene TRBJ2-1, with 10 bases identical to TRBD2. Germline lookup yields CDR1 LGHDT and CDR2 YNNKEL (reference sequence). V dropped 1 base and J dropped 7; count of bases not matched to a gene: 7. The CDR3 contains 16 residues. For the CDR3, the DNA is TGTGCCAGCAGCCAAGGAGCTAGGACTAGCGGAAATGAGCAGTTCTTC. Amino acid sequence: CASSQGARTSGNEQFF.

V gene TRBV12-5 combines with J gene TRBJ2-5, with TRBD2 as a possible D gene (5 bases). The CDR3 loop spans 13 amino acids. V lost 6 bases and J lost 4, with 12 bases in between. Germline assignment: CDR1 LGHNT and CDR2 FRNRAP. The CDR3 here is CASGIGDAETQYF. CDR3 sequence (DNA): TGTGCTAGTGGAATCGGGGATGCAGAGACCCAGTACTTC.

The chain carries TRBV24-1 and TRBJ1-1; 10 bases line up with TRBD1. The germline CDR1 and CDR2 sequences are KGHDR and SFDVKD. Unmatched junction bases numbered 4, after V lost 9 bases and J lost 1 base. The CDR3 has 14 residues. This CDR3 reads CATRQGARNTEAFF. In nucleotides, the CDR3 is TGTGCCACCCGACAGGGGGCTAGGAACACTGAAGCTTTCTTT.

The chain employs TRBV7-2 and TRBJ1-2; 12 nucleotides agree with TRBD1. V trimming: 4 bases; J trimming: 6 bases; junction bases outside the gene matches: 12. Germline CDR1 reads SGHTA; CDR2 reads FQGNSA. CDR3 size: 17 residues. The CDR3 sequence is CASSSTGTGGGYDGYTF. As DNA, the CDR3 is TGTGCCAGCAGCTCGACCGGGACAGGGGGCGGGTATGATGGCTACACCTTC.

The chain's CDR3 is CSGGTPQDEQFF. CDR3 nucleotide sequence: TGCAGCGGCGGGACTCCCCAAGATGAGCAGTTCTTC. The V gene is TRBV29-1, the J gene TRBJ2-1; weak D call: TRBD2 (6 bases). CDR3 length: 12 amino acids. The germline V gene encodes CDR1 SQVTM and CDR2 ANQGSEA. V lost 7 bases, J lost 8 bases, and 15 bases lay in between.

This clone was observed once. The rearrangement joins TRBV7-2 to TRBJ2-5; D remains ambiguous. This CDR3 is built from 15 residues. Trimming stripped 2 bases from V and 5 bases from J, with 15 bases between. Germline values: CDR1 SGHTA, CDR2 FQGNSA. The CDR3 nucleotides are TGTGCCAGCAGCTTAATGGCTCCTTATGGGGAGACCCAGTACTTC. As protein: CASSLMAPYGETQYF.

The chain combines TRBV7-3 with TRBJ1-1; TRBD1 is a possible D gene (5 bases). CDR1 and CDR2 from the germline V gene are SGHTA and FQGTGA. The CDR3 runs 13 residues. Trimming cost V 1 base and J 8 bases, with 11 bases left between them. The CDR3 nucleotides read TGTGCCAGCAGCTTAAGGCAGGGTAAGGAAGCTTTCTTT. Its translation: CASSLRQGKEAFF.

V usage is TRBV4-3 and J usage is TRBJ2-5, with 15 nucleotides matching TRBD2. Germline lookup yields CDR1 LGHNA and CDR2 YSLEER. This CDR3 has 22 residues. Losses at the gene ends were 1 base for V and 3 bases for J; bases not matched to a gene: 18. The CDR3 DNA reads TGCGCCAGCAGCCAAGGACCCCCCTTTGTGGGACTAGCGGGAGGTCCCAAAGAGACCCAGTACTTC. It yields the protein CASSQGPPFVGLAGGPKETQYF.

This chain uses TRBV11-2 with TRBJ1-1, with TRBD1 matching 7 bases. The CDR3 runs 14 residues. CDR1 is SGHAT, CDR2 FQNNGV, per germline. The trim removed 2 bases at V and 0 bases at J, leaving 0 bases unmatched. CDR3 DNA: TGTGCCAGCAGCTTAAGGGGGCTGAACACTGAAGCTTTCTTT. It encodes CASSLRGLNTEAFF. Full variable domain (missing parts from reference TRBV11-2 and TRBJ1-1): EAGVAQSPRYKIIEKRQSVAFWCNPISGHATLYWYQQILGQGPKLLIQFQNNGVVDDSQLPKDRFSAERLKGVDSTLKIQPAKLEDSAVYLCASSLRGLNTEAFFGQGTRLTVV.

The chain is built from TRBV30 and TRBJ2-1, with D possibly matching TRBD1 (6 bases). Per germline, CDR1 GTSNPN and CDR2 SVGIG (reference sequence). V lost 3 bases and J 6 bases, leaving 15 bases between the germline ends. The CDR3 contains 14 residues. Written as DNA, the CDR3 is TGTGCCTGGAGCACAGGGACGTTCGGCAATGAGCAGTTCTTC. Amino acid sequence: CAWSTGTFGNEQFF.

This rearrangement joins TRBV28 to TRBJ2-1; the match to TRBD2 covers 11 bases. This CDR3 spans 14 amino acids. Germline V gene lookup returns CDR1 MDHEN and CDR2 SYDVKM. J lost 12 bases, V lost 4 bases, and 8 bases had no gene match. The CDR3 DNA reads TGTGCCAGCAGTTCCGAGACTAGCGGGATTTTGCAGTTCTTC. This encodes CASSSETSGILQFF.

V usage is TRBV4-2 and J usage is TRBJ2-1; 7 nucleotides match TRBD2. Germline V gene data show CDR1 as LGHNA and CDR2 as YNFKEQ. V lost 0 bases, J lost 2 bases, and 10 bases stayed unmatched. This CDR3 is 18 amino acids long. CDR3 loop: CASSQDAGPAGTYNEQFF. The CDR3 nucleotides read TGTGCCAGCAGCCAAGATGCAGGACCAGCGGGGACCTACAATGAGCAGTTCTTC.

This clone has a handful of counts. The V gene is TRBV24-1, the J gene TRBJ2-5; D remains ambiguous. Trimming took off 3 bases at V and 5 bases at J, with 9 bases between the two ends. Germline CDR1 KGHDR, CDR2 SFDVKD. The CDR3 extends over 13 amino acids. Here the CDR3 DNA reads TGTGCCACCAGTGATGGGGTGGAGGAGACCCAGTACTTC. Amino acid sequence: CATSDGVEETQYF.